This T cell receptor (beta chain) was sequenced for a study of T-cell reconstitution after alpha-beta-depleted transplantation in children. Study-wide results and caveats: Several hundred expanded graft clones reportedly gave rise to the alpha-beta T cells present about two months after transplant.

Molecular barcoding with unique molecular identifiers was used for the TCRbeta library. TCRdb independently ran MiXCR on the PCR reads; one entry per CDR3 protein. The sample records some 450,000 distinct CDR3 sequences, around 46% being singletons. Worth noting for this clonotype: Its antigen is unidentified. A much larger clone is a single base away; this may be a read error.

The sequence came from a girl aged 2-10 years with aplastic anemia, due to receive a stem cell transplant. The specimen was PBMCs, collected before TCRalphabeta/CD19-depleted stem cell transplant.

The CDR3 loop is CASRQDSYGYTF. CDR3 nucleotides: TGCGCCAGCAGACAGGACAGCTATGGCTACACCTTC. The rearrangement uses TRBV10-2 and TRBJ1-2, with D possibly being TRBD1 (6 bases). This CDR3 is 12 amino acids long. Trimming took 6 bases from V and 4 from J, leaving 9 bases between them. Germline CDR1 is WSHSY and CDR2 is SAAADI.